What follows are 32 T cell receptor beta chains derived from one specimen sequenced in a study of OX40 agonist ivuxolimab in advanced cancers. Produced via immunoSEQ multiplex PCR; TCRdb's table is partial and in-frame only. The sample has almost 70,000 clones, almost 90% seen once; the top ten hold over 9.5%. The sample in question was CD4+ or CD8+ T cells sorted from blood, obtained in a trial of the OX40 agonist ivuxolimab. The receptors come from an adult with an advanced solid tumor such as melanoma, head and neck, liver or kidney cancer.

The chain carries TRBV7-3 and TRBJ2-1; 9 positions agree with TRBD2. The V segment lost 5 bases and the J segment 5 bases; nucleotides outside the gene matches: 7. The germline V gene encodes CDR1 SGHTA and CDR2 FQGTGA. The CDR3 extends over 15 amino acids. CDR3 DNA sequence: TGTGCCAGCAGCATAGCTAGCGGGGTGGACAATGAGCAGTTCTTC. Protein: CASSIASGVDNEQFF.

This clone has just one count. The V call is TRBV19, the J call TRBJ2-3; TRBD2 aligns across 10 bases. From germline, CDR1 is LNHDA and CDR2 SQIVND (reference sequence). V was pared by 4 bases and J by 7 bases, with 5 bases of the junction left unmatched. The CDR3 sequence is 14 residues long. CDR3 region: CASSTSGSVHTQYF. CDR3 sequence (DNA): TGTGCCAGTAGTACTAGCGGGAGCGTACATACGCAGTATTTT.

The CDR3 loop reads CSASPTEAFF. Written as DNA, the CDR3 is TGCAGTGCTAGCCCTACTGAAGCTTTCTTT. This chain links TRBV20-1 with TRBJ1-1, with D uncertain. CDR1 and CDR2 (germline): DFQATT, SNEGSKA (reference sequence). V lost 3 bases, J lost 5 bases, and 4 bases lay in between. CDR3 size: 10 residues.

This chain connects TRBV6-6 to TRBJ2-7; TRBD1 agrees at 10 bases. CDR1 is MNHNY, CDR2 SVGAGI, per germline (reference sequence). The length of the CDR3 is 15 residues. The V segment lost 4 bases and the J segment 7 bases; nucleotides outside the gene matches: 10. CDR3 protein: CASSSPDRGGLEQYF. CDR3 nucleotides: TGTGCCAGCAGTTCCCCGGACAGGGGGGGCCTAGAGCAGTACTTC.

The rearrangement uses TRBV27 and TRBJ1-6; the D is unclear. Looked up from germline, CDR1 is MNHEY and CDR2 is SMNVEV (reference sequence). The CDR3 extends over 16 amino acids. Trimming removed 2 bases at V and 0 bases at J, with 8 bases between. The DNA for the CDR3 is TGTGCCAGCAGTTTAGGTGTACTCTCCTATAATTCACCCCTCCACTTT. Translating gives CASSLGVLSYNSPLHF.

The chain employs TRBV29-1 and TRBJ2-5; 14 bases align to TRBD2. Germline CDR1 is SQVTM and CDR2 is ANQGSEA. The CDR3 runs 16 residues. Trimming took 6 bases from V and 2 from J; bases not matched to a gene: 8. CDR3 sequence (DNA): TGCAGCGTAGCCGGGACTAGCGGGAGTAGACAAGAGACCCAGTACTTC. This gives the protein CSVAGTSGSRQETQYF.

The J gene is TRBJ2-7, the V gene TRBV7-2; D remains ambiguous. Germline values: CDR1 SGHTA, CDR2 FQGNSA. This CDR3 comprises 15 residues. V lost 4 bases and J 0 bases, leaving 13 bases between the germline ends. The CDR3: CASSSSSSSSYEQYF. The CDR3 DNA reads as TGTGCCAGCAGCTCCAGTTCGTCGTCCTCCTACGAGCAGTACTTC.

The chain carries TRBV28 and TRBJ2-2; D ambiguous. Germline CDR1 is MDHEN and CDR2 is SYDVKM. This CDR3 is built from 13 residues. The V end lost 7 bases, the J end lost 4 bases, and 10 bases lay between the germline ends. DNA of the CDR3: TGTGCCAGCAAGTGGGGAATCACCGGGGAGCTGTTTTTT. This encodes CASKWGITGELFF.

Notes on this clone: This same CDR3 is encoded by further DNA sequences in the sample. J is TRBJ1-3 and V is TRBV30; D is ambiguous. The CDR3 contains 12 residues. V was pared by 2 bases and J by 4 bases, with 6 bases between. CDR1 and CDR2 from the germline V gene are GTSNPN and SVGIG (reference sequence). CDR3 residues: CAWSPPGNTIYF. CDR3 DNA sequence: TGTGCCTGGAGTCCGCCGGGAAACACCATATATTTT.

In its sample, this clone was seen once. The CDR3 bases are TGTGCCAGCAGTGTGGACAGACTTAATGAAAAACTGTTTTTT. It translates to CASSVDRLNEKLFF. The chain couples TRBV2 to TRBJ1-4; weak D call: TRBD1 (6 bases). CDR1 and CDR2 from the germline V gene are SNHLY and FYNNEI. With 4 bases removed from V and 4 bases from J, the gap between germline ends came to 10 bases. The CDR3 spans 14 residues.

In DNA form, the CDR3 reads TGTGCCAGCAGCTTAGCGGGACAGGGCGGTTACGAGCAGTACTTC. This gives the protein CASSLAGQGGYEQYF. V and J are TRBV11-2 and TRBJ2-7; 9 nucleotides agree with TRBD1. The CDR3 extends over 15 amino acids. V lost 1 base and J lost 4; bases outside the gene matches: 5. The germline CDR1 and CDR2 sequences are SGHAT and FQNNGV.

The chain is built from TRBV7-2 and TRBJ2-3, with a possible D match to TRBD1 (5 bases). The CDR3 contains 15 residues. Trimming pared 1 base from V and 2 bases from J, leaving 10 bases between. The V gene's germline CDR1 is SGHTA and CDR2 FQGNSA. The DNA for the CDR3 is TGTGCCAGCAGCTTAGGTGGGGCCCACACAGATACGCAGTATTTT. This codes for CASSLGGAHTDTQYF.

The V and J genes are TRBV5-4 and TRBJ2-7, with 10 bases aligning to TRBD2. The CDR3 spans 15 residues. The V segment lost 4 bases and the J segment 4 bases; nucleotides outside the gene matches: 8. CDR1 and CDR2 from the germline V gene are SGHNT and YYREEE (reference sequence). DNA of the CDR3: TGTGCCAGCAGCCGTGTAGCGGGAGGTGGTTACGAGCAGTACTTC. It specifies CASSRVAGGGYEQYF. The full variable domain, with the rest looked up from reference TRBV5-4 and TRBJ2-7, is ETGVTQSPTHLIKTRGQQVTLRCSSQSGHNTVSWYQQALGQGPQFIFQYYREEENGRGNFPPRFSGLQFPNYSSELNVNALELDDSALYLCASSRVAGGGYEQYFGPGTRLTVT.

The sample holds one count of this clone. The gene calls are TRBV2 and TRBJ2-2; TRBD1 is a possible D gene (6 bases). The CDR3 has 15 amino acids. V was trimmed by 5 bases and J by 3 bases, leaving 13 bases between them. CDR1 is SNHLY, CDR2 FYNNEI, per germline. CDR3 region: CASSTRGADTGELFF. The CDR3 nucleotides read TGTGCCAGCAGTACCAGGGGTGCCGACACCGGGGAGCTGTTTTTT.

The rearrangement uses TRBV5-6 and TRBJ1-5; no definite D call. In germline, CDR1 is SGHDT, CDR2 YYEEEE. Trimming took off 1 base at V and 2 bases at J, with 4 bases between the two ends. The CDR3 has 13 residues. The CDR3 protein is CASSLYGNQPQHF. CDR3 bases: TGTGCCAGCAGCTTGTATGGCAATCAGCCCCAGCATTTT. Variable domain in full (rest from reference TRBV5-6 and TRBJ1-5): DAGVTQSPTHLIKTRGQQVTLRCSPKSGHDTVSWYQQALGQGPQFIFQYYEEEERQRGNFPDRFSGHQFPNYSSELNVNALLLGDSALYLCASSLYGNQPQHFGDGTRLSIL.

The chain links TRBV12-5 to TRBJ2-2; D gene uncertain. This CDR3 is built from 11 residues. Germline CDR1 is LGHNT and CDR2 is FRNRAP. The germline V and J ends were trimmed by 9 bases and 8 bases, with 10 bases remaining between them. CDR3 sequence (DNA): TGTGCTAGCAAAAAGGAGGGGGAGCTGTTTTTT. Its translation: CASKKEGELFF.

V usage is TRBV5-1 and J usage is TRBJ1-5, with D uncertain. The V end lost 0 bases, the J end lost 1 base, and 8 bases lay between the germline ends. CDR3 length equals 15 residues. Germline CDR1 and CDR2: SGHRS and YFSETQ. CDR3: CASSLVGESNQPQHF. The CDR3 coding sequence is TGCGCCAGCAGCTTGGTTGGGGAGAGCAATCAGCCCCAGCATTTT.

This sequence joins TRBV28 and TRBJ1-1; D might be TRBD1 (6 bases). V was pared by 5 bases and J by 4 bases, with 14 bases between. Germline CDR1 and CDR2: MDHEN and SYDVKM. This CDR3 is built from 14 residues. The CDR3 here is CASSTTGSPTEAFF. As DNA, the CDR3 is TGTGCCAGCAGTACAACAGGGTCGCCCACTGAAGCTTTCTTT.

The genes are TRBV20-1 and TRBJ2-3; D ambiguous. The CDR3 loop spans 11 amino acids. Germline V gene lookup returns CDR1 DFQATT and CDR2 SNEGSKA (reference sequence). V lost 5 bases and J lost 11, with 14 bases in between. The CDR3 spells CSADPAGEQYF. CDR3 nucleotides: TGCAGTGCTGACCCCGCTGGAGAGCAGTATTTT.

The chain uses TRBV6-1 and TRBJ2-2; tentative D call: TRBD1 (5 bases). CDR1 MNHNS and CDR2 SASEGT come from the germline V gene. V was cut by 11 bases and J by 4 bases, with 17 bases left in between. The CDR3 sequence is 14 residues long. CDR3 bases: TGTGCCGGGTCCAGGGCTTGGCCCACCGGGGAGCTGTTTTTT. This translates into CAGSRAWPTGELFF.

The chain carries TRBV2 and TRBJ2-7; D uncertain. The CDR3 is 14 amino acids. Germline V gene lookup returns CDR1 SNHLY and CDR2 FYNNEI. V was pared by 6 bases and J by 3 bases, with 15 bases between. The CDR3 here is CASRKEPTLYEQYF. In DNA form, the CDR3 reads TGTGCCAGCAGGAAGGAACCAACCCTCTACGAGCAGTACTTC.

A single count supports this clone. The rearrangement uses TRBV5-1 and TRBJ1-1; no definite D call. CDR3 length: 13 residues. Germline values: CDR1 SGHRS, CDR2 YFSETQ. The ends were cut back, 2 bases at V and 1 base at J, with 6 bases in the middle. The CDR3 DNA follows: TGCGCCAGCAGCTTACTGGCGAACACTGAAGCTTTCTTT. This sequence encodes CASSLLANTEAFF. The full variable domain, in which reference TRBV5-1 and TRBJ1-1 provide the parts outside the CDR3, is KAGVTQTPRYLIKTRGQQVTLSCSPISGHRSVSWYQQTPGQGLQFLFEYFSETQRNKGNFPGRFSGRQFSNSRSEMNVSTLELGDSALYLCASSLLANTEAFFGQGTRLTVV.

J is TRBJ1-2 and V is TRBV4-3, with 8 bases matching TRBD1. The CDR3 has 15 amino acids. After removal of 0 bases from V and 5 bases from J, the junction contained 5 bases not matched to a gene. Germline V gene data show CDR1 as LGHNA and CDR2 as YSLEER. CDR3 nucleotide sequence: TGCGCCAGCAGCCAAGATACAGGGGGGGCTTATGGCTACACCTTC. Encoded protein: CASSQDTGGAYGYTF.

The V gene is TRBV4-2, the J gene TRBJ2-5; D may be TRBD1 (6 bases). Trimming removed 2 bases at V and 2 bases at J, with 12 bases between. The CDR3 runs to 15 residues. Germline values: CDR1 LGHNA, CDR2 YNFKEQ. This chain's CDR3 is CASSQSRTEQETQYF. CDR3 coding DNA: TGTGCCAGCAGCCAATCGAGGACAGAACAAGAGACCCAGTACTTC.

The rearrangement links TRBV11-2 to TRBJ2-1; 7 bases align to TRBD2. CDR1 and CDR2 from the germline V gene are SGHAT and FQNNGV. Losses at the gene ends were 6 bases for V and 0 bases for J; bases not matched to a gene: 5. The CDR3 sequence is 15 residues long. Here the CDR3 DNA reads TGTGCCAGCAGTTCTAGCGGAAGCTCCTACAATGAGCAGTTCTTC. This sequence encodes CASSSSGSSYNEQFF.

This clone was picked up one time. The chain combines TRBV6-6 with TRBJ2-1, with no clear D. CDR1 and CDR2 from the germline V gene are MNHNY and SVGAGI (reference sequence). The CDR3 extends over 14 amino acids. The V end was cut by 2 bases, the J end by 8 bases, with 13 bases between. The CDR3 DNA reads TGTGCCAGCAGTTACGGCCCCACCGTACATGAGCAGTTCTTC. Translating it yields CASSYGPTVHEQFF.

This chain joins TRBV10-3 and TRBJ2-5; 8 positions match TRBD1. V lost 3 bases to trimming and J lost 2 bases; unmatched junction nucleotides: 5. Germline V gene lookup returns CDR1 ENHRY and CDR2 SYGVKD. The length of the CDR3 is 15 residues. The CDR3 nucleotides read TGTGCCATCAGTGACGTGGGACAGGCACAAGAGACCCAGTACTTC. It yields the protein CAISDVGQAQETQYF.

Here the CDR3 reads CASTSGGSETQYF. DNA for the CDR3: TGCGCCAGCACCTCGGGGGGCTCAGAGACCCAGTACTTC. J is TRBJ2-5 and V is TRBV5-1; TRBD2 might be the D (7 bases). Germline V gene lookup returns CDR1 SGHRS and CDR2 YFSETQ. The CDR3 is made up of 13 amino acids. V was pared by 6 bases and J by 4 bases, with 13 bases between.

V is TRBV7-9 and J is TRBJ2-5, with D possibly TRBD1 on 5 matching bases. Trimming pared 5 bases from V and 4 bases from J, leaving 17 bases between. Germline CDR1 SEHNR, CDR2 FQNEAQ (reference sequence). The CDR3 consists of 15 residues. CDR3 DNA: TGTGCCAGCAGCCCCGCACGGGCAGGGCCAGAGACCCAGTACTTC. Protein product: CASSPARAGPETQYF.

The J gene is TRBJ2-2, the V gene TRBV11-2; 10 positions agree with TRBD2. Germline-derived CDR1 and CDR2 are SGHAT and FQNNGV. Trimming removed 5 bases from V and 6 bases from J; junction bases left unmatched: 6. This CDR3 has 15 amino acids. The chain's CDR3 is CASSLLAGVPGELFF. The CDR3 DNA reads as TGTGCCAGCAGCCTCCTAGCGGGAGTCCCCGGGGAGCTGTTTTTT.

This clone was recorded once. The gene calls are TRBV2 and TRBJ2-7; 15 bases line up with TRBD2. Trimming took 11 bases from V and 6 from J; bases not matched to a gene: 8. CDR1 is SNHLY, CDR2 FYNNEI, per germline. This CDR3 region has 14 residues. DNA of the CDR3: TGTGCCGGATCGGCGGGACTAGCGGGAGGCGAGCAGTACTTC. The encoded protein is CAGSAGLAGGEQYF.

V is TRBV29-1 and J is TRBJ2-5, with D possibly being TRBD2 (6 bases). Germline CDR1 and CDR2: SQVTM and ANQGSEA. Trimming left V 1 base short and J 5 bases short, with 8 bases between. The CDR3 extends over 12 amino acids. CDR3 bases: TGCAGCGTTGAAGTTGGGGGGGAGACCCAGTACTTC. It translates to CSVEVGGETQYF.